This TCR beta chain was sequenced for a study of shared clonotypes between healthy human individuals. Study-wide background: There were three CD4 naive, three CD4 memory, two CD8 naive and one CD8 memory plates per donor.

Study findings and constraints: Sampling involved blood alone; tissue repertoires likely differ. Memory subsets generally showed lower estimated richness than naive subsets. Compared with clonotypes that all four donors shared, non-shared clonotypes had lower generation probabilities.

Naive CD8 populations comprised CD45RO-negative cells positively selected for CCR7, excluding terminally differentiated effector memory CD45RA+ cells. This CDR3 has 16 residues. Germline values: CDR1 KGHSH, CDR2 LQKENI. The V and J ends lost 2 bases and 1 base respectively, with 15 bases between them. The assay was immunoSEQ multiplex PCR, and TCRdb's table has in-frame clones only and misses some. Of around 2.1 million clones in the sample, 90% to 95% are singletons; the top ten hold 1.7%. With regard to this clone: As yet, its antigen is unknown.

The TCR was taken from a man aged 18-30 years in good health. Some clones in this sample may be carry-over from other donors' samples. The specimen was naive CD8+ T cells from PBMCs. V usage is TRBV18 and J usage is TRBJ2-7; D is possibly TRBD2 (7 bases). CDR3 protein: CASSPYTGGSSYEQYF. The CDR3 bases are TGTGCCAGCTCACCATACACGGGGGGCAGTTCCTACGAGCAGTACTTC.